This T cell receptor beta chain is from a study of cytomegalovirus exposure and HLA in healthy donors. Study-level information: The study's early data release held about 85 million unique TCRs from HLA-typed donors.

This clone has just one count. Its antigen is unknown. Study-wide points: Associated with cytomegalovirus, according to the listing, were around 170 TCR beta chains.

13 Jbeta primers and 60 Vbeta primers were used for the PCR. Measured with immunoSEQ multiplex PCR; TCRdb has only the in-frame clones, and not every one. The table lists about 120,000 clones, approximately 78% of them singletons. The CDR3 consists of 15 residues. Looked up from germline, CDR1 is SGDLS and CDR2 is YYNGEE. The chain links TRBV9 to TRBJ2-5, with D perhaps TRBD1 (6 bases). The closer fit of TRBJ2-7 to the DNA end suggests the J call may be wrong. This TCR came from a man aged 35 to 55 in good health and CMV-seronegative. Sequencing was performed on PBMCs. The CDR3 reads CASSPPQGSGHEQYF. The CDR3 DNA follows: TGTGCCAGCAGCCCTCCACAGGGATCGGGCCACGAGCAGTACTTC.